The rows below give T cell receptor beta chains drawn from one sample of a study of PD-1 blockade in classical Hodgkin lymphoma. Some clones are missing from TCRdb's copy, which holds only in-frame ones; the method was immunoSEQ multiplex PCR. This table has 70,000 to 85,000 clones, 85% to 95% appearing once. The sample was peripheral blood mononuclear cells (PBMCs), taken at baseline. The receptors come from a human donor with classical Hodgkin lymphoma. CDR3s include the opening cysteine and the closing phenylalanine or tryptophan. The order of the fields is J gene, D gene, V gene, clone size, CDR3 DNA, CDR3 protein. The D gene is left open where the match is weak. Rows may omit the clone size; those that give it use once, few, many or a size class.

TRBJ2-6 | TRBD1 | TRBV28 | NA | TGTGCCAGCAGGTTGACAGGGGGCTCTGGGGCCAACGTCCTGACTTTC | CASRLTGGSGANVLTF
TRBJ2-7 | TRBD2 | TRBV5-4 | NA | TGTGCCAGCAGCCCGAACTCCGGGACTATTCTTATGGAGCAGTACTTC | CASSPNSGTILMEQYF
TRBJ1-2 | TRBD1 | TRBV19 | NA | TGTGCCAGTAGTAACCCGCCGGGACAGATAGTCTATGGCTACACCTTC | CASSNPPGQIVYGYTF
TRBJ2-7 | TRBD1 | TRBV9 | few | TGTGCCAGCAGCGTGGGGACAGGGTTATACGAGCAGTACTTC | CASSVGTGLYEQYF
TRBJ1-5 | TRBD1 | TRBV2 | NA | TGTGCCAGCAGTGGACAGGGGGATCAGCCCCAGCATTTT | CASSGQGDQPQHF
TRBJ1-1 | TRBD1 | TRBV6-6 | NA | TGTGCCAGCAGTTACCAGGGGGCGATGAACACTGAAGCTTTCTTT | CASSYQGAMNTEAFF
TRBJ2-7 | TRBD1 | TRBV7-9 | NA | TGTGCCAGCAGCGGACAGGGGGTTTCCTACGAGCAGTACTTC | CASSGQGVSYEQYF
TRBJ2-3 | TRBD2 | TRBV7-9 | NA | TGTGCCAGCAGCTCAGCGGGAGCTTTCAGCACAGATACGCAGTATTTT | CASSSAGAFSTDTQYF
TRBJ1-1 | TRBD1 | TRBV9 | NA | TGTGCCAGCAGCGCATCCGGGACAGGGGATCGGACTGAAGCTTTCTTT | CASSASGTGDRTEAFF
TRBJ2-5 | TRBD2 | TRBV4-1 | NA | TGCGCCAGCAGCCAACCGACTAGCGGGGATCGAGAGACCCAGTACTTC | CASSQPTSGDRETQYF
TRBJ1-4 | NA | TRBV15 | NA | TGTGCCACCAGCATATCCAGGGTCGAGAATGAAAAACTGTTTTTT | CATSISRVENEKLFF
TRBJ1-3 | NA | TRBV6-6 | NA | TGTGCCAGCGGGATGGTTTTTGGAAACACCATATATTTT | CASGMVFGNTIYF
TRBJ2-7 | TRBD2 | TRBV11-3 | NA | TGTGCCAGCAGCCTGGGGACTACCCCGGGCTCCGAGCAGTACTTC | CASSLGTTPGSEQYF
TRBJ2-1 | TRBD1 | TRBV4-1 | NA | TGCGCCAGCAGCCAAGAACCCGGGACAGGGTTCCACAATGAGCAGTTCTTC | CASSQEPGTGFHNEQFF
TRBJ2-1 | NA | TRBV29-1 | NA | TGCAGCGTTGGGGCTTACAATGAGCAGTTCTTC | CSVGAYNEQFF
TRBJ1-4 | NA | TRBV27 | NA | TGTGCCAGCAGTAGGTGGACGGGGAATGAAAAACTGTTTTTT | CASSRWTGNEKLFF
TRBJ1-4 | NA | TRBV7-2 | NA | TGTGCCAGCAGCTTATTGAAACAACTAAATGAAAAACTGTTTTTT | CASSLLKQLNEKLFF
TRBJ1-5 | NA | TRBV7-8 | NA | TGTGCCAGCAGCTCCTCCTTCCAGAATCAGCCCCAGCATTTT | CASSSSFQNQPQHF
TRBJ2-7 | NA | TRBV2 | NA | TGTGCCAGCAGTTCTGGAGGGGGGGTGCAGTACTTC | CASSSGGGVQYF
TRBJ2-3 | TRBD2 | TRBV5-4 | NA | TGTGCCATCCCCCTGGTGGGGCTCGCGGGAGGGATAACAGATACGCAGTATTTT | CAIPLVGLAGGITDTQYF
TRBJ2-7 | NA | TRBV7-2 | NA | TGTGCCAGCAGCTTAGATGAGCGCGAGCAGTACTTC | CASSLDEREQYF
TRBJ2-1 | NA | TRBV7-2 | NA | TGTGCCAGCAGCTTCAAGCCCAGCCTCGAGCAGTTCTTC | CASSFKPSLEQFF
TRBJ2-5 | TRBD1 | TRBV6-1 | NA | TGTGCCAGCAGTGAAATGGGACAGGGGGCGGGGGAGACCCAGTACTTC | CASSEMGQGAGETQYF
TRBJ1-2 | NA | TRBV19 | NA | TGTGCCAGTAGTAGATCCGACAAGATCTATGGCTACACCTTC | CASSRSDKIYGYTF
TRBJ2-3 | NA | TRBV7-7 | NA | TGTGCCAGCAGCTTAAGTTGGCGGGATCGGGCCACAGATACGCAGTATTTT | CASSLSWRDRATDTQYF
TRBJ2-1 | TRBD2 | TRBV7-3 | NA | TGTGCCAGCAGCTTAACGCCCCTAGCGGGGGGATCCTACAATGAGCAGTTCTTC | CASSLTPLAGGSYNEQFF
TRBJ1-4 | TRBD1 | TRBV6-6 | NA | TGTGCCAGCAGCCTTCAGGGGGGTTCTGAAAAACTGTTTTTT | CASSLQGGSEKLFF
TRBJ1-1 | NA | TRBV11-2 | NA | TGTGCCAGCAGCTCCCCGGGACAAGTTGAAGCTTTCTTT | CASSSPGQVEAFF
TRBJ1-2 | TRBD1 | TRBV5-5 | NA | TGTGCCAGCAGCTTGCACCGGGACAGCATTAACTATGGCTACACCTTC | CASSLHRDSINYGYTF
TRBJ2-3 | NA | TRBV4-2 | NA | TGTGCCAGCAGCCAAGGTACAGAACTTCTCACAGATACGCAGTATTTT | CASSQGTELLTDTQYF
TRBJ1-2 | NA | TRBV7-8 | NA | TGTGCCAGCAGCTTAGGGAGAGGGGGAAGAGCCCCAGGTGGCTACACCTTC | CASSLGRGGRAPGGYTF
TRBJ2-1 | TRBD2 | TRBV6-1 | NA | TGTGCCAGCAGTGGGCTGAGCGGGGGGGCCAGGGGTGAGCAGTTCTTC | CASSGLSGGARGEQFF
TRBJ1-2 | NA | TRBV2 | NA | TGTGCCAGCATCGGGGGAGGCTATGGCTACACCTTC | CASIGGGYGYTF
TRBJ2-6 | NA | TRBV30 | NA | TGTGCCTGGAGTAGGGGGTATGGGACACTCAGCTCTGGGGCCAACGTCCTGACTTTC | CAWSRGYGTLSSGANVLTF
TRBJ1-4 | NA | TRBV5-4 | NA | TGTGCCAGCAGCCCGGAGACGGGTATTAATGAAAAACTGTTTTTT | CASSPETGINEKLFF
TRBJ2-7 | NA | TRBV11-2 | NA | TGTGCCAGCAGCTTAGGCGCCTCCCGCGGAGAGCAGTACTTC | CASSLGASRGEQYF
TRBJ2-3 | TRBD2 | TRBV27 | NA | TGTGCCAGCAGTTTAGCGGGGGGGCCAACAGATACGCAGTATTTT | CASSLAGGPTDTQYF
TRBJ1-3 | NA | TRBV28 | NA | TGTGCCAGCAGTCTCCGTCTCGGGAGGCCCGGAAACACCATATATTTT | CASSLRLGRPGNTIYF
TRBJ1-6 | NA | TRBV11-1 | NA | TGTGCCAGCAGCTTATTGCTGGGGTCTAATTCACCCCTCCACTTT | CASSLLLGSNSPLHF